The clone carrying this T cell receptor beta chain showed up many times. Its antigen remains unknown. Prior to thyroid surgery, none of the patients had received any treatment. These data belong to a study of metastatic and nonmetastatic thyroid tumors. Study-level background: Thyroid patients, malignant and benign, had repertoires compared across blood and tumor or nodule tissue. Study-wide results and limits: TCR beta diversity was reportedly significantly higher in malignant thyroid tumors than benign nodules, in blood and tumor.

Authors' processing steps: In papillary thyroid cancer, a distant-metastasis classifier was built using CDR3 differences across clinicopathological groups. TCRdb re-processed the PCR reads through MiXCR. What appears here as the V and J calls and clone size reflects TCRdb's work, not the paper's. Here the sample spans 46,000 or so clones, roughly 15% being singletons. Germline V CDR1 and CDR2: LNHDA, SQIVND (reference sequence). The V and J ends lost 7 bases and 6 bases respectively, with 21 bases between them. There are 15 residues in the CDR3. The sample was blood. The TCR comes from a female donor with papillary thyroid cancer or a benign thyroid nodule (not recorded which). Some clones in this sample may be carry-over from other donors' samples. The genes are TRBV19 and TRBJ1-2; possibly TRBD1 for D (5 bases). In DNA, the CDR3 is TGTGCCAGTACCCTGGATCGGGGGAGGGGAAATGGCTACACCTTC. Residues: CASTLDRGRGNGYTF.